A single sample is the source of the 17 T cell receptor beta chains below, sequenced in a study of pediatric ulcerative colitis. Measured with immunoSEQ multiplex PCR; TCRdb has only the in-frame clones, and not every one. This table has about 36,000 clones, around four fifths appearing once. Input material: blood. Receptor source: a girl aged 5-17 years with moderate ulcerative colitis.

The V call is TRBV27, the J call TRBJ2-7; TRBD1 is a possible D gene (6 bases). CDR3 length: 16 amino acids. Between the trimmed V and J ends, which lost 6 bases and 3 bases, there was a span of 21 bases. Germline V gives CDR1 MNHEY, CDR2 SMNVEV (reference sequence). The CDR3 spells CASSEQGTPGRYEQYF. The CDR3 bases are TGTGCCAGCAGCGAACAAGGGACACCAGGCCGCTACGAGCAGTACTTC.

The CDR3 loop is CASSLGGSSYEQYF. The CDR3 nucleotides read TGTGCCAGCAGTTTAGGAGGCTCTAGCTACGAGCAGTACTTC. The rearrangement joins TRBV28 to TRBJ2-7; maybe TRBD2 (5 bases). The V end was cut by 2 bases, the J end by 3 bases, with 11 bases between. The CDR3 loop spans 14 amino acids. CDR1 is MDHEN and CDR2 is SYDVKM in the germline V gene.

This sequence joins TRBV15 and TRBJ2-2; no clear D. Trimming took 1 base from V and 5 from J, leaving 5 bases between them. This CDR3 comprises 13 residues. Germline lookup yields CDR1 LNHNV and CDR2 YYDKDF (reference sequence). The CDR3 coding sequence is TGTGCCACCAGCAGAGTTGGGACCGGGGAGCTGTTTTTT. This gives the protein CATSRVGTGELFF.

This clone has only a few counts. The chain joins TRBV12-5 to TRBJ2-1; D might be TRBD2 (6 bases). This CDR3 is built from 14 residues. Germline CDR1 reads LGHNT; CDR2 reads FRNRAP. Trimming removed 0 bases from V and 6 bases from J, with 9 bases in between. CDR3 nucleotides: TGTGCTAGTGGTTTGGTGCCCGGGGGCAATGAGCAGTTCTTC. It yields the protein CASGLVPGGNEQFF. Drawing the rest from reference TRBV12-5 and TRBJ2-1, the complete variable domain is DARVTQTPRHKVTEMGQEVTMRCQPILGHNTVFWYRQTMMQGLELLAYFRNRAPLDDSGMPKDRFSAEMPDATLATLKIQPSEPRDSAVYFCASGLVPGGNEQFFGPGTRLTVL.

The J gene is TRBJ1-5, the V gene TRBV5-1; D remains ambiguous. Germline CDR1 is SGHRS and CDR2 is YFSETQ. The CDR3 length is 14 residues. Trimming left V 3 bases short and J 5 bases short, with 12 bases between. The CDR3 loop reads CASSWAAEDQPQHF. The CDR3 nucleotides are TGCGCCAGCAGCTGGGCGGCAGAAGATCAGCCCCAGCATTTT.

The V and J genes are TRBV19 and TRBJ2-3, with D perhaps matching TRBD1 (6 bases). Germline values: CDR1 LNHDA, CDR2 SQIVND (reference sequence). CDR3 length equals 13 residues. V was shortened by 6 bases and J by 5 bases, with 12 bases between the two germline ends. The CDR3 loop is CASSKTGIDTQYF. The DNA for the CDR3 is TGTGCCAGTAGCAAAACAGGGATAGATACGCAGTATTTT. Variable domain in full (rest from reference TRBV19 and TRBJ2-3): DGGITQSPKYLFRKEGQNVTLSCEQNLNHDAMYWYRQDPGQGLRLIYYSQIVNDFQKGDIAEGYSVSREKKESFPLTVTSAQKNPTAFYLCASSKTGIDTQYFGPGTRLTVL.

The gene calls are TRBV2 and TRBJ2-7; D not certain. CDR1 is SNHLY and CDR2 is FYNNEI in the germline V gene. The CDR3 loop spans 15 amino acids. The ends were cut back, 1 base at V and 3 bases at J, with 13 bases in the middle. CDR3 DNA sequence: TGTGCCAGCAGTGAAGGGACCCTTAGGTTCTACGAGCAGTACTTC. Translated, it gives CASSEGTLRFYEQYF.

This clone was seen only a few times. This chain uses TRBV28 with TRBJ1-2; 8 positions match TRBD1. With V trimmed by 7 bases and J by 8 bases, 12 bases remained unmatched. The germline CDR1 and CDR2 sequences are MDHEN and SYDVKM. The CDR3 is 14 amino acids. CDR3 nucleotide sequence: TGTGCCAGCACCACCCCGGACAGGGCAAGGGGCTACACCTTC. This gives the protein CASTTPDRARGYTF.

This chain connects TRBV7-9 to TRBJ2-7, with D perhaps assigned TRBD1 or TRBD2 (5 bases each). Germline V gene sequence: CDR1 SEHNR, CDR2 FQNEAQ (reference sequence). The V end lost 1 base, the J end lost 2 bases, and 9 bases lay between the germline ends. CDR3 size: 14 residues. CDR3 loop: CASSLGGNTYEQYF. CDR3 bases: TGTGCCAGCAGCTTAGGGGGGAATACCTACGAGCAGTACTTC.

The chain links TRBV28 to TRBJ1-2; D not resolved. Trimming removed 8 bases from V and 8 bases from J, with 15 bases in between. This CDR3 is built from 12 residues. Per the germline V gene, CDR1 is MDHEN and CDR2 is SYDVKM. The CDR3 sequence is CASFSPRYGYTF. CDR3 nucleotide sequence: TGTGCCAGCTTCTCCCCCCGGTACGGCTACACCTTC.

The chain joins TRBV30 to TRBJ1-5, with D unresolved. V lost 0 bases, J lost 2 bases, and 11 bases lay in between. This CDR3 has 15 residues. Germline V gene lookup returns CDR1 GTSNPN and CDR2 SVGIG (reference sequence). DNA of the CDR3: TGTGCCTGGAGTGTACGGGGAATGGGCAATCAGCCCCAGCATTTT. Translation gives CAWSVRGMGNQPQHF.

The table lists this clone with a count of one. V and J are TRBV19 and TRBJ1-1, with TRBD1 matching 7 bases. V was clipped by 5 bases and J by 11 bases; unmatched bases: 11. CDR3 size: 13 residues. The V gene's germline CDR1 is LNHDA and CDR2 SQIVND (reference sequence). The CDR3 sequence is CASSDRAQQAAFF. The CDR3 DNA is TGTGCCAGTAGTGACAGGGCTCAACAAGCGGCTTTCTTT.

The V call is TRBV6-1, the J call TRBJ2-7; TRBD1 or TRBD2 may be the D gene (5 bases each). The CDR3 runs 14 residues. Trimming removed 6 bases from V and 5 bases from J, with 17 bases in between. Germline CDR1 MNHNS, CDR2 SASEGT. Here the CDR3 reads CASRARDPRDEQYF. The CDR3 bases are TGTGCCAGCAGAGCCAGGGACCCTCGAGACGAGCAGTACTTC.

This clone was found a few times. The CDR3 is CASGQGRGGYGYTF. CDR3 nucleotide sequence: TGTGCCAGCGGGCAGGGAAGAGGAGGTTATGGCTACACCTTC. V usage is TRBV27 and J usage is TRBJ1-2, with TRBD1 as a possible D gene (5 bases). The length of the CDR3 is 14 residues. The V end was cut by 8 bases, the J end by 5 bases, with 18 bases between. Germline assignment: CDR1 MNHEY and CDR2 SMNVEV (reference sequence).

The V and J genes are TRBV18 and TRBJ1-1, with a weak D call TRBD1 (5 bases). The germline V and J ends were trimmed by 1 base and 3 bases, with 9 bases remaining between them. In germline, CDR1 is KGHSH, CDR2 LQKENI. There are 14 residues in the CDR3. The CDR3 spells CASSPRAGDTEAFF. The CDR3 nucleotides read TGTGCCAGCTCACCACGTGCGGGGGACACTGAAGCTTTCTTT. Using reference TRBV18 and TRBJ1-1 for the parts outside the CDR3, the full variable domain is NAGVMQNPRHLVRRRGQEARLRCSPMKGHSHVYWYRQLPEEGLKFMVYLQKENIIDESGMPKERFSAEFPKEGPSILRIQQVVRGDSAAYFCASSPRAGDTEAFFGQGTRLTVV.

Concerning this clone: The likely explanation is a read error, given a far larger clone one base away. Here the CDR3 DNA reads TGTGCCAGCAGCTTCGGGACTAGCGGGGGGTACAATGAGCAGTTCTTC. Protein sequence: CASSFGTSGGYNEQFF. The V and J genes are TRBV11-2 and TRBJ2-1; 15 bases align to TRBD2. This CDR3 is 16 amino acids long. Unmatched junction bases numbered 1, after V lost 3 bases and J lost 4 bases. Germline assignment: CDR1 SGHAT and CDR2 FQNNGV.

The chain is built from TRBV18 and TRBJ1-1, with 9 bases matching TRBD1. Germline values: CDR1 KGHSH, CDR2 LQKENI. The V segment lost 4 bases and the J segment 6 bases; nucleotides outside the gene matches: 9. This CDR3 contains 15 residues. For the CDR3, the DNA is TGTGCCAGCTCACTTCGGACAGGGGAGATCCCTGAAGCTTTCTTT. This translates into CASSLRTGEIPEAFF.